These 27 T cell receptor beta chains came from one sample sequenced in a study of vaccination and CD4 T cells after COVID-19. An Oncomine TCR Beta short-read assay was used to sequence the DNA from cultured CD4+ T cells. TCRdb analysed the PCR reads with MiXCR anew, one entry per CDR3 protein. This repertoire shows under 20,000 distinct CDR3 sequences, around 40% found once; its top ten account for about 3.7%. These receptors lack a known antigen. Treatment meaning: roughly 10-day PBMC culture with coronavirus spike peptide pools or control peptides (ViraFEST assay). Source material: CD4+ T cells from blood, cultured in vitro. The receptor set was obtained from a human donor who had recovered from COVID-19.

This clonotype was counted between two and nine times. The chain carries TRBV19 and TRBJ1-2, with unresolved D. CDR1 is LNHDA, CDR2 SQIVND, per germline (reference sequence). The CDR3 is 15 residues long. Trimming removed 1 base from V and 0 bases from J, with 9 bases in between. The DNA of the CDR3 is TGTGCCAGTAGTATAGTTAGTATCGCTAACTATGGCTACACCTTC. It is translated as CASSIVSIANYGYTF.

The chain links TRBV6-1 to TRBJ2-5; 12 bases map to TRBD1. Germline CDR1 is MNHNS and CDR2 is SASEGT. The V and J ends lost 5 bases and 4 bases, in that order; junction bases with no gene match: 8. The length of the CDR3 is 16 residues. In DNA, the CDR3 is TGTGCCAGCAGTCACCGGGACAGGGGGCGGGGAGAGACCCAGTACTTC. It codes for CASSHRDRGRGETQYF.

The gene calls are TRBV7-2 and TRBJ2-3; 12 positions agree with TRBD2. The CDR3 length is 16 residues. With 5 bases clipped from V and 2 bases from J, the junction kept 5 bases outside the gene matches. The germline V gene encodes CDR1 SGHTA and CDR2 FQGNSA. The CDR3 loop is CASSRGLAGYTDTQYF. The CDR3 nucleotides read TGTGCCAGCAGCCGAGGACTAGCGGGGTACACAGATACGCAGTATTTT.

This clonotype has just a few counts. This chain uses TRBV20-1 with TRBJ2-5, with 7 bases aligning to TRBD1. Germline V CDR1 and CDR2: DFQATT, SNEGSKA (reference sequence). The CDR3 covers 16 residues. V shed 1 base, J shed 2 bases, and the junction held 10 bases outside the gene matches. This CDR3 is CSARGQTGNRQETQYF. CDR3 DNA: TGCAGTGCTAGAGGTCAGACAGGGAACCGGCAAGAGACCCAGTACTTC.

The chain links TRBV10-3 to TRBJ2-7; TRBD2 matches at 10 bases. The V and J ends lost 2 bases and 2 bases, in that order; junction bases with no gene match: 6. Germline assignment: CDR1 ENHRY and CDR2 SYGVKD. The CDR3 covers 16 residues. CDR3 protein: CAISEGIAGGTYEQYF. Here the CDR3 DNA reads TGTGCCATCAGTGAGGGAATAGCGGGAGGCACCTACGAGCAGTACTTC.

This clonotype showed up just a few times. CDR3 in DNA: TGTGCCAGCAGTTCATGGGGGACAGGTTTAACTGAAGCTTTCTTT. Its protein is CASSSWGTGLTEAFF. V is TRBV27 and J is TRBJ1-1, with TRBD1 identical over 8 bases. V was pared by 4 bases and J by 5 bases, with 9 bases of the junction left unmatched. Germline-derived CDR1 and CDR2 are MNHEY and SMNVEV (reference sequence). The CDR3 runs to 15 residues.

The chain joins TRBV7-9 to TRBJ2-7; TRBD2 might be the D (5 bases). The germline CDR1 and CDR2 sequences are SEHNR and FQNEAQ (reference sequence). V lost 5 bases and J lost 2, with 10 bases in between. The CDR3 length is 13 residues. CDR3 in DNA: TGTGCCAGCAGCCGAGGGCGGGCCTACGAGCAGTACTTC. This codes for CASSRGRAYEQYF. The variable domain in full, with the rest retrieved from reference TRBV7-9 and TRBJ2-7, is DTGVSQNPRHKITKRGQNVTFRCDPISEHNRLYWYRQTLGQGPEFLTYFQNEAQLEKSRLLSDRFSAERPKGSFSTLEIQRTEQGDSAMYLCASSRGRAYEQYFGPGTRLTVT.

The chain uses TRBV6-2 or TRBV6-3 and TRBJ2-7; 13 bases fit TRBD2. In germline, CDR1 is MNHEY, CDR2 SVGEGT. Germline trimming cut 6 bases from V and 7 bases from J; bases unmatched to any gene: 9. The CDR3 is made up of 15 amino acids. In DNA, the CDR3 is TGTGCCAGCAGGGATGGACTAGCGGGAGATCGAGAGCAGTACTTC. Translating it yields CASRDGLAGDREQYF.

The chain combines TRBV27 with TRBJ2-1; TRBD2 matches 11 bases. CDR3 length: 15 amino acids. Losses at the gene ends were 8 bases for V and 6 bases for J; bases not matched to a gene: 9. Germline CDR1 MNHEY, CDR2 SMNVEV (reference sequence). Written as DNA, the CDR3 is TGTGCCAGCGGCCCCCTAGCGGGAGGTCGCAATGAGCAGTTCTTC. This gives the protein CASGPLAGGRNEQFF.

The CDR3 reads CASSPDAGANVLTF. CDR3 DNA sequence: TGCGCCAGCAGCCCGGATGCTGGGGCCAACGTCCTGACTTTC. This chain uses TRBV5-1 with TRBJ2-6; D gene unclear. The V and J ends lost 4 bases and 2 bases respectively, with 7 bases between them. In germline, CDR1 is SGHRS, CDR2 YFSETQ. The CDR3 consists of 14 residues.

V gene TRBV5-1 combines with J gene TRBJ2-5; D assignment may be TRBD1 or TRBD2 (5 bases each). Germline assignment: CDR1 SGHRS and CDR2 YFSETQ. Trimming took off 4 bases at V and 2 bases at J, with 18 bases between the two ends. This CDR3 comprises 16 residues. The CDR3 DNA is TGCGCCAGCAGCATAAGTACGGGGCTAACACAAGAGACCCAGTACTTC. This sequence encodes CASSISTGLTQETQYF.

A few counts support this clonotype. The chain uses TRBV11-2 and TRBJ2-7; tentative D call: TRBD1 (8 bases). There are 15 residues in the CDR3. Germline CDR1 SGHAT, CDR2 FQNNGV. V was shortened by 4 bases and J by 0 bases, with 13 bases between the two germline ends. CDR3 DNA sequence: TGTGCCAGCAGCTCTACAGGGGGGGGCTCCTACGAGCAGTACTTC. Protein sequence: CASSSTGGGSYEQYF.

The genes are TRBV7-9 and TRBJ2-1, with TRBD2 matching 8 bases. This CDR3 has 14 amino acids. Trimming removed 8 bases from V and 5 bases from J; junction bases left unmatched: 8. From germline, CDR1 is SEHNR and CDR2 FQNEAQ (reference sequence). DNA for the CDR3: TGTGCCAGCGCCCCCAGCGGGGGCAACAATGAGCAGTTCTTC. Translation gives CASAPSGGNNEQFF.

In its sample, this clonotype was seen a few times. The chain couples TRBV6-1 to TRBJ1-6, with D unresolved. V lost 7 bases to trimming and J lost 9 bases, with 10 bases between them. Germline CDR1 MNHNS, CDR2 SASEGT. This CDR3 contains 12 residues. This CDR3 is CASTREGSPLHF. DNA for the CDR3: TGTGCCAGCACGAGGGAGGGTTCACCCCTCCACTTT.

CDR3 loop: CASSYSPGLAGGDNEQFF. The CDR3 DNA reads TGTGCCAGCAGTTACTCGCCGGGACTAGCGGGAGGAGACAATGAGCAGTTCTTC. This sequence joins TRBV6-5 and TRBJ2-1, with 15 bases that match TRBD2. This CDR3 has 18 residues. Looked up from germline, CDR1 is MNHEY and CDR2 is SVGAGI. V gave up 0 bases and J gave up 5 bases; unmatched junction bases: 5.

The J gene is TRBJ1-2, the V gene TRBV7-2, with D possibly matching TRBD1 (5 bases). CDR1 is SGHTA and CDR2 is FQGNSA in the germline V gene. CDR3 size: 13 residues. Trimming removed 5 bases from V and 2 bases from J, with 9 bases in between. The CDR3 here is CASSPPGNYGYTF. CDR3 coding DNA: TGTGCCAGCAGCCCCCCAGGGAACTATGGCTACACCTTC.

This chain joins TRBV30 and TRBJ2-3; D is uncertain. V was clipped by 5 bases and J by 1 base, with 22 bases between them. Germline V gene lookup returns CDR1 GTSNPN and CDR2 SVGIG (reference sequence). The CDR3 totals 17 residues. CDR3 bases: TGTGCCTGGGGCCTAGTGGGAAAAGGGATCCGCACAGATACGCAGTATTTT. Translated, it gives CAWGLVGKGIRTDTQYF.

V usage is TRBV21-1 and J usage is TRBJ2-1; the table's D call, TRBD1, has no DNA check behind it. TRBV21-1 is reported as a pseudogene. The CDR3 consists of 15 residues. CDR3 coding DNA: TGTGCCAGTAGGGGCCGATTCCCCCGATACAATGAGCAGTTCTTC. Amino acids: CASRGRFPRYNEQFF.

The chain has TRBV2 and TRBJ2-7; a possible D gene is TRBD1 (6 bases). The germline gives CDR1 SNHLY, CDR2 FYNNEI. Trimming cost V 4 bases and J 0 bases, with 7 bases left between them. The CDR3 has 13 amino acids. CDR3 sequence (DNA): TGTGCCAGCAGTGGGACAGTCTCCTACGAGCAGTACTTC. It is translated as CASSGTVSYEQYF.

This clonotype has only one observation. This chain joins TRBV7-3 and TRBJ2-1, with 12 bases that match TRBD2. Germline lookup yields CDR1 SGHTA and CDR2 FQGTGA. This CDR3 has 14 residues. V shed 5 bases and J 8 bases; nucleotides not matched to a gene: 4. The CDR3 here is CASSPRTSGDEQFF. The CDR3 bases are TGTGCCAGCAGCCCGAGGACTAGCGGGGATGAGCAGTTCTTC.

The table lists this clonotype with a count of one. The chain employs TRBV20-1 and TRBJ2-7; D possibly matches TRBD1 or TRBD2 (5 bases each). The CDR3 totals 13 residues. Trimming removed 5 bases from V and 4 bases from J, with 15 bases in between. The germline V gene encodes CDR1 DFQATT and CDR2 SNEGSKA (reference sequence). CDR3 sequence (DNA): TGCAGTGCTTACCGGGACGGCCGTTACGAGCAGTACTTC. It yields the protein CSAYRDGRYEQYF.

This clonotype was seen only a few times. V is TRBV7-2 and J is TRBJ2-7, with a possible D match to TRBD2 (5 bases). CDR3 length: 15 residues. Germline CDR1 SGHTA, CDR2 FQGNSA. V lost 4 bases, J lost 3 bases, and 16 bases lay in between. CDR3 loop: CASSSSLIGSYEQYF. Here the CDR3 DNA reads TGTGCCAGCAGCTCCTCCCTCATAGGGAGCTACGAGCAGTACTTC.

The chain combines TRBV7-2 with TRBJ1-3; D is unclear. V lost 5 bases and J 4 bases, leaving 18 bases between the germline ends. Per germline, CDR1 SGHTA and CDR2 FQGNSA. The CDR3 is 16 amino acids. For the CDR3, the DNA is TGTGCCAGCAGCCATGACCGACTCGGGCACGGAAACACCATATATTTT. Its translation is CASSHDRLGHGNTIYF.

The V and J genes are TRBV19 and TRBJ2-7; D is unresolved. The V gene's germline CDR1 is LNHDA and CDR2 SQIVND (reference sequence). The CDR3 contains 11 residues. Trimming shortened V by 5 bases and J by 4 bases, and 6 bases separated the two germline ends. DNA of the CDR3: TGTGCCAGTAGTTCGAAATACGAGCAGTACTTC. It translates to CASSSKYEQYF.

V and J are TRBV5-1 and TRBJ2-7; TRBD2 might be the D (5 bases). V gave up 4 bases and J gave up 7 bases, with 15 bases separating them. Per germline, CDR1 SGHRS and CDR2 YFSETQ. The CDR3 is 13 residues long. The CDR3 coding sequence is TGCGCCAGCAGCCTCTACCCCCCGGGGGAGCAGTACTTC. Amino acid sequence: CASSLYPPGEQYF.

This clonotype was seen more than once but under ten times. This chain joins TRBV20-1 and TRBJ2-3; D is unclear. V was shortened by 5 bases and J by 3 bases, with 6 bases between the two germline ends. The CDR3 contains 11 residues. The V gene's germline CDR1 is DFQATT and CDR2 SNEGSKA (reference sequence). Here the CDR3 DNA reads TGCAGTGCTCCAACGACAGATACGCAGTATTTT. This codes for CSAPTTDTQYF.

This clonotype is a singleton in its sample. The V call is TRBV12-3 or TRBV12-4, the J call TRBJ1-1, with D maybe TRBD1 (5 bases). The V end was cut by 3 bases, the J end by 2 bases, with 10 bases between. This CDR3 contains 14 residues. DNA of the CDR3: TGTGCCAGCAGTTTTTCTCAGGGAAACACTGAAGCTTTCTTT. Its translation: CASSFSQGNTEAFF.